The T cell receptor (beta chain) described here comes from a study of T-cell memory formation after mild COVID-19. V was trimmed by 4 bases and J by 5 bases, leaving 9 bases between them. This CDR3 contains 11 residues. Germline CDR1 and CDR2: DFQATT and SNEGSKA (reference sequence). This clonotype was counted a single time. TCRdb processed the 5' RACE reads anew with MiXCR; each CDR3 protein has one entry. Of a few hundred thousand distinct CDR3 sequences in the sample, around 21% were seen once. Sequenced material: PBMCs or a T cell subset sorted from them (not recorded which). The genes are TRBV20-1 and TRBJ2-7; tentative D call: TRBD1 (5 bases). This clonotype was sampled from an adult woman who had mild COVID-19 (a few samples of this study predate the infection). Cell type and time point are not known. CDR3 protein: CSAIQGDEQYF. The DNA of the CDR3 is TGCAGTGCTATTCAGGGCGACGAGCAGTACTTC.